This is a list of T cell receptor beta chains from one sample in a study of T-cell memory formation after mild COVID-19. TCRdb re-analysed the 5' RACE reads in MiXCR, keeping a single row per CDR3 protein. The table lists 580,000 or so distinct CDR3 sequences, 15% to 20% of them singletons. Sample: PBMCs or a T cell subset sorted from them (not recorded which). The receptors here all came from an adult woman who had mild COVID-19 (a few samples of this study predate the infection). Cell type and time point are not known. CDR3s include the opening cysteine and the closing phenylalanine or tryptophan. D genes are given only for firm matches. A clone size is listed for some rows: how often the clone was seen (once, few, many), or a class if it is expanded.

j_gene: TRBJ2-5; d_gene: TRBD1; abundance: NA; v_gene: TRBV6-2/TRBV6-3; CDR3aa: CASSYVPTGVEETQYF; CDR3nt: TGTGCCAGCAGTTACGTCCCAACAGGGGTAGAAGAGACCCAGTACTTC
j_gene: TRBJ2-1; d_gene: NA; abundance: NA; v_gene: TRBV7-9; CDR3aa: CASSLAHPNEQFF; CDR3nt: TGTGCCAGCAGCTTAGCCCATCCCAATGAGCAGTTCTTC
j_gene: TRBJ2-7; d_gene: TRBD1; abundance: few; v_gene: TRBV28; CDR3aa: CASLGTGEQYF; CDR3nt: TGTGCCAGCCTCGGGACAGGAGAGCAGTACTTC
j_gene: TRBJ2-1; d_gene: NA; abundance: few; v_gene: TRBV12-3/TRBV12-4; CDR3aa: CASSYLGRTNEQFF; CDR3nt: TGTGCCAGCAGCTATTTGGGCCGGACTAATGAGCAGTTCTTC
j_gene: TRBJ2-3; d_gene: TRBD2; abundance: NA; v_gene: TRBV20-1; CDR3aa: CSASSGRTDTQYF; CDR3nt: TGCAGTGCTTCTAGCGGGAGAACAGATACGCAGTATTTT
j_gene: TRBJ1-5; d_gene: TRBD1; abundance: many; v_gene: TRBV4-2; CDR3aa: CASSQGQGASEPQHF; CDR3nt: TGTGCCAGCAGCCAAGGACAGGGGGCGAGTGAGCCCCAGCATTTT
j_gene: TRBJ2-1; d_gene: NA; abundance: few; v_gene: TRBV20-1; CDR3aa: CSATSGTFIEQFF; CDR3nt: TGCAGTGCTACTTCCGGGACGTTCATTGAGCAGTTCTTC
j_gene: TRBJ2-7; d_gene: NA; abundance: few; v_gene: TRBV14; CDR3aa: CASSQEQVEQYF; CDR3nt: TGTGCCAGCAGCCAAGAGCAGGTTGAGCAGTACTTC
j_gene: TRBJ1-2; d_gene: NA; abundance: many; v_gene: TRBV4-1; CDR3aa: CASSQDGGRGATTYGYTF; CDR3nt: TGCGCCAGCAGCCAAGATGGAGGGAGGGGGGCCACAACCTATGGCTACACCTTC
j_gene: TRBJ1-1; d_gene: NA; abundance: few; v_gene: TRBV6-5; CDR3aa: CASSLVEGENTEAFF; CDR3nt: TGTGCCAGCAGCCTCGTTGAGGGGGAGAACACTGAAGCTTTCTTT
j_gene: TRBJ2-1; d_gene: TRBD1; abundance: many; v_gene: TRBV29-1; CDR3aa: CSVRTGYNEQFF; CDR3nt: TGCAGCGTGCGGACAGGCTACAATGAGCAGTTCTTC
j_gene: TRBJ2-3; d_gene: TRBD1; abundance: many; v_gene: TRBV24-1; CDR3aa: CATSGQGANTQYF; CDR3nt: TGTGCCACCAGTGGCCAGGGGGCAAATACGCAGTATTTT
j_gene: TRBJ2-6; d_gene: TRBD2; abundance: many; v_gene: TRBV5-1; CDR3aa: CASAGDGFGSGANVLTF; CDR3nt: TGCGCCAGCGCGGGGGACGGTTTCGGTTCTGGGGCCAACGTCCTGACTTTC
j_gene: TRBJ2-1; d_gene: TRBD2; abundance: NA; v_gene: TRBV5-1; CDR3aa: CASRSIAGDHNEQFF; CDR3nt: TGCGCCAGCAGGTCGATAGCGGGGGACCACAATGAGCAGTTCTTC
j_gene: TRBJ1-2; d_gene: NA; abundance: NA; v_gene: TRBV7-9; CDR3aa: CASSLAAVYGYTF; CDR3nt: TGTGCCAGCAGCCTCGCCGCAGTCTATGGCTACACCTTC
j_gene: TRBJ2-7; d_gene: NA; abundance: few; v_gene: TRBV6-2/TRBV6-3; CDR3aa: CASTTTGFFYEQYF; CDR3nt: TGTGCCAGCACCACGACAGGATTTTTTTACGAGCAGTACTTC
j_gene: TRBJ2-2; d_gene: NA; abundance: many; v_gene: TRBV20-1; CDR3aa: CSARDGVGGLTGLFF; CDR3nt: TGCAGTGCTAGAGACGGCGTAGGCGGTTTAACGGGGCTGTTTTTT
j_gene: TRBJ2-1; d_gene: TRBD2; abundance: NA; v_gene: TRBV5-1; CDR3aa: CASSGLAGRNEQFF; CDR3nt: TGCGCCAGCAGTGGACTAGCGGGGCGCAATGAGCAGTTCTTC
j_gene: TRBJ2-1; d_gene: TRBD2; abundance: NA; v_gene: TRBV6-2/TRBV6-3; CDR3aa: CASSESGTYNEQFF; CDR3nt: TGTGCCAGCAGTGAAAGCGGGACCTACAATGAGCAGTTCTTC
j_gene: TRBJ2-3; d_gene: TRBD2; abundance: NA; v_gene: TRBV20-1; CDR3aa: CSARGTRTRIGADTQYF; CDR3nt: TGCAGTGCTAGAGGGACTAGAACCCGAATAGGGGCCGATACGCAGTATTTT
j_gene: TRBJ2-5; d_gene: NA; abundance: NA; v_gene: TRBV5-5; CDR3aa: CASSEGPTQYF; CDR3nt: TGTGCCAGCAGCGAAGGACCGACCCAGTACTTC
j_gene: TRBJ2-7; d_gene: NA; abundance: NA; v_gene: TRBV10-3; CDR3aa: CAISEPEISYEQYF; CDR3nt: TGTGCCATCAGTGAGCCAGAGATTTCCTACGAGCAGTACTTC
j_gene: TRBJ1-3; d_gene: NA; abundance: many; v_gene: TRBV24-1; CDR3aa: CATSDSGTVSGNTIYF; CDR3nt: TGTGCCACCAGTGACTCCGGGACGGTTTCTGGAAACACCATATATTTT
j_gene: TRBJ2-7; d_gene: NA; abundance: many; v_gene: TRBV4-3; CDR3aa: CASSQEFDGSNYEQYF; CDR3nt: TGCGCCAGCAGCCAAGAATTTGACGGGAGTAACTACGAGCAGTACTTC
j_gene: TRBJ2-3; d_gene: TRBD1; abundance: few; v_gene: TRBV5-1; CDR3aa: CASSLPGGSDTQYF; CDR3nt: TGCGCCAGCAGCTTACCAGGGGGTTCAGATACGCAGTATTTT
j_gene: TRBJ2-5; d_gene: NA; abundance: many; v_gene: TRBV5-1; CDR3aa: CASSLVADQETQYF; CDR3nt: TGCGCCAGCAGCTTGGTTGCGGACCAAGAGACCCAGTACTTC
j_gene: TRBJ1-2; d_gene: TRBD1; abundance: few; v_gene: TRBV9; CDR3aa: CASSVATGGDYGYTF; CDR3nt: TGTGCCAGCAGCGTAGCCACAGGGGGCGACTATGGCTACACCTTC
j_gene: TRBJ2-7; d_gene: NA; abundance: few; v_gene: TRBV15; CDR3aa: CATALGQGYEQYF; CDR3nt: TGTGCCACTGCGCTAGGACAAGGCTACGAGCAGTACTTC
j_gene: TRBJ1-1; d_gene: NA; abundance: NA; v_gene: TRBV7-2; CDR3aa: CASSLRSEAFF; CDR3nt: TGTGCCAGCAGCTTACGCAGTGAAGCTTTCTTT
j_gene: TRBJ2-7; d_gene: TRBD1; abundance: few; v_gene: TRBV9; CDR3aa: CASSVEQGASGEQYF; CDR3nt: TGTGCCAGCAGCGTAGAACAGGGGGCTTCCGGCGAGCAGTACTTC
j_gene: TRBJ1-2; d_gene: NA; abundance: NA; v_gene: TRBV20-1; CDR3aa: CSAIPRQGSSGYTF; CDR3nt: TGCAGTGCTATCCCCCGGCAGGGGAGTAGTGGCTACACCTTC
j_gene: TRBJ2-3; d_gene: NA; abundance: NA; v_gene: TRBV20-1; CDR3aa: CSALDRLSGDTQYF; CDR3nt: TGCAGTGCTCTAGACAGGCTCAGCGGGGATACGCAGTATTTT
j_gene: TRBJ2-7; d_gene: NA; abundance: many; v_gene: TRBV29-1; CDR3aa: CSVGRGWGYEQYF; CDR3nt: TGCAGCGTTGGACGGGGATGGGGCTACGAGCAGTACTTC
j_gene: TRBJ2-1; d_gene: TRBD1; abundance: NA; v_gene: TRBV7-9; CDR3aa: CASSISGRDREGNEQFF; CDR3nt: TGTGCCAGCAGCATTAGCGGAAGGGACAGGGAGGGCAATGAGCAGTTCTTC